These 20 T cell receptor beta chains were sequenced from one sample in a study of T cells in Graves' hyperthyroidism and ophthalmopathy. It was RNA transcripts that yielded the amplified TCR beta CDR3 regions. The TCR CDR3 first-round RT-PCR relied on the HTBI primer set. TCRdb reprocessed the multiplex PCR reads with MiXCR, giving one entry per CDR3 protein. Among 400,000 to 600,000 distinct CDR3 sequences listed, under 25% were seen once. The sequenced material came from blood. These receptors all stem from a man aged 18-30 years with Graves' hyperthyroidism.

The genes are TRBV20-1 and TRBJ1-1; D is unclear. The CDR3 runs 12 residues. Trimming took off 3 bases at V and 7 bases at J, with 12 bases between the two ends. CDR1 and CDR2 (germline): DFQATT, SNEGSKA (reference sequence). CDR3 nucleotides: TGCAGTGCTAGGGAAGACCACTATGAAGCTTTCTTT. This translates into CSAREDHYEAFF.

This clonotype was found many times. This chain uses TRBV5-6 with TRBJ2-7; D perhaps matches TRBD2 (7 bases). Trimming took off 0 bases at V and 0 bases at J, with 10 bases between the two ends. Germline loops: CDR1 SGHDT, CDR2 YYEEEE. The length of the CDR3 is 15 residues. This CDR3 reads CASSLAGGPSYEQYF. Here the CDR3 DNA reads TGTGCCAGCAGCTTGGCGGGGGGCCCCTCCTACGAGCAGTACTTC. Using reference TRBV5-6 and TRBJ2-7 for the parts outside the CDR3, the full variable domain is DAGVTQSPTHLIKTRGQQVTLRCSPKSGHDTVSWYQQALGQGPQFIFQYYEEEERQRGNFPDRFSGHQFPNYSSELNVNALLLGDSALYLCASSLAGGPSYEQYFGPGTRLTVT.

This clonotype has just a few counts. The CDR3 reads CASSPSGGSMNTEAFF. In nucleotides, the CDR3 is TGCGCCAGCAGCCCATCTGGGGGATCAATGAACACTGAAGCTTTCTTT. The chain joins TRBV4-1 to TRBJ1-1; D is possibly TRBD1 (5 bases). CDR1 and CDR2 (germline): MGHRA, YSYEKL. Between the trimmed V and J ends, which lost 4 bases and 0 bases, there was a span of 15 bases. CDR3 length: 16 amino acids.

This clonotype was seen a few times. The gene calls are TRBV14 and TRBJ2-7; D call uncertain. The CDR3 length is 13 residues. Looked up from germline, CDR1 is SGHDN and CDR2 is FVKESK. V gave up 1 base and J gave up 7 bases, with 11 bases separating them. The CDR3 sequence is CASSQVIDSEQYF. CDR3 nucleotide sequence: TGTGCCAGCAGCCAAGTTATAGATTCAGAGCAGTACTTC.

Ten or more counts support this clonotype. This chain uses TRBV5-1 with TRBJ1-1; D is unclear. Germline V gives CDR1 SGHRS, CDR2 YFSETQ. The CDR3 runs 13 residues. The V end was cut by 2 bases, the J end by 1 base, with 6 bases between. CDR3 loop: CASSFDPNTEAFF. CDR3 DNA sequence: TGCGCCAGCAGCTTCGACCCGAACACTGAAGCTTTCTTT.

This clonotype was seen a handful of times. J is TRBJ2-2 and V is TRBV28, with 11 positions matching TRBD2. Germline loops: CDR1 MDHEN, CDR2 SYDVKM. CDR3 size: 17 residues. The trim removed 2 bases at V and 5 bases at J, leaving 7 bases unmatched. CDR3 amino acids: CASSLPSSGRWTGELFF. Written as DNA, the CDR3 is TGTGCCAGCAGTTTACCCTCTAGCGGGAGGTGGACCGGGGAGCTGTTTTTT.

This chain connects TRBV12-3 or TRBV12-4 to TRBJ2-7, with 8 bases fitting TRBD1. CDR3 length: 16 amino acids. V was clipped by 5 bases and J by 7 bases; unmatched bases: 16. CDR3 nucleotide sequence: TGTGCCAGCAGTCCTCGACAGGGGTTGGAATTGTGGGAGCAGTACTTC. Translated, it gives CASSPRQGLELWEQYF.

The chain recombines TRBV20-1 with TRBJ1-2, with a weak D call TRBD1 (6 bases). V was clipped by 3 bases and J by 8 bases, with 10 bases between them. Germline CDR1 DFQATT, CDR2 SNEGSKA (reference sequence). The CDR3 is made up of 11 amino acids. In DNA form, the CDR3 reads TGCAGTGCTAGGACAGGCGAAGGCTACACCTTC. It translates to CSARTGEGYTF.

This clonotype was seen more than once but under ten times. The genes are TRBV3-1 and TRBJ2-5, with 7 bases that match TRBD1. Per the germline V gene, CDR1 is LGHDT and CDR2 is YNNKEL (reference sequence). Trimming cost V 2 bases and J 4 bases; bases outside gene matches: 4. This CDR3 has 14 amino acids. The CDR3 is CASSQSAGGETQYF. In DNA, the CDR3 is TGTGCCAGCAGCCAATCAGCAGGGGGAGAGACCCAGTACTTC.

This clonotype was seen ten or more times. The chain couples TRBV6-5 to TRBJ1-6, with a tentative D call TRBD1 (5 bases). V was trimmed by 3 bases and J by 7 bases, leaving 16 bases between them. CDR1 and CDR2 from the germline V gene are MNHEY and SVGAGI. This CDR3 is 16 amino acids long. CDR3 sequence (DNA): TGTGCCAGCAGTTATGGGGGACGGGGGAAAAATTCACCCCTCCACTTT. Its protein is CASSYGGRGKNSPLHF.

This clonotype has a count of ten or more. The rearrangement links TRBV11-2 to TRBJ2-5; D may be TRBD2 (6 bases). The CDR3 consists of 17 residues. Germline loops: CDR1 SGHAT, CDR2 FQNNGV. The ends were cut back, 5 bases at V and 7 bases at J, with 26 bases in the middle. The DNA of the CDR3 is TGTGCCAGCAGCACCATACGGGGGACGACGGACGAGAGGACCCAGTACTTC. Amino acid sequence: CASSTIRGTTDERTQYF.

This clonotype was counted many times. In nucleotides, the CDR3 is TGTGCCAGCTGCCTAGGGGGGGACGAGCAGTACTTC. This encodes CASCLGGDEQYF. The rearrangement links TRBV6-1 to TRBJ2-7; a weak D match, TRBD2 (7 bases). The CDR3 runs to 12 residues. In germline, CDR1 is MNHNS, CDR2 SASEGT. V was shortened by 8 bases and J by 5 bases, with 13 bases between the two germline ends.

This clonotype was detected a few times. V gene TRBV29-1 combines with J gene TRBJ1-1, with 10 bases matching TRBD1. The CDR3 covers 13 residues. Germline-derived CDR1 and CDR2 are SQVTM and ANQGSEA. V dropped 3 bases and J dropped 7; count of bases not matched to a gene: 5. The DNA of the CDR3 is TGCAGCGTTGAGGGGGGACAGGGGAATGAAGCTTTCTTT. This sequence encodes CSVEGGQGNEAFF.

This clonotype was found many times. For the CDR3, the DNA is TGTGCCAGCAGTTCGGCCAGGGGATGGGAGACCCAGTACTTC. Translated: CASSSARGWETQYF. The chain is built from TRBV12-3 or TRBV12-4 and TRBJ2-5, with D perhaps TRBD1 (6 bases). The CDR3 is 14 amino acids. Trimming took 4 bases from V and 5 from J, leaving 14 bases between them.

The V and J genes are TRBV2 and TRBJ2-5; perhaps TRBD1 as D (6 bases). CDR1 and CDR2 (germline): SNHLY, FYNNEI. The CDR3 is 14 residues long. Trimming took off 3 bases at V and 2 bases at J, with 10 bases between the two ends. This CDR3 reads CASSELQGQETQYF. In DNA, the CDR3 is TGTGCCAGCAGTGAGCTGCAGGGGCAAGAGACCCAGTACTTC. The variable domain in full, with the rest retrieved from reference TRBV2 and TRBJ2-5, is EPEVTQTPSHQVTQMGQEVILRCVPISNHLYFYWYRQILGQKVEFLVSFYNNEISEKSEIFDDQFSVERPDGSNFTLKIRSTKLEDSAMYFCASSELQGQETQYFGPGTRLLVL.

Ten or more counts support this clonotype. The chain employs TRBV27 and TRBJ1-2, with D hard to call. Germline-derived CDR1 and CDR2 are MNHEY and SMNVEV (reference sequence). With 7 bases removed from V and 7 bases from J, the gap between germline ends came to 19 bases. This CDR3 is 14 amino acids long. The CDR3 DNA is TGTGCCAGCACCTCCAGGAGCGGATCAGGTGGCTACACCTTC. This gives the protein CASTSRSGSGGYTF.

This clonotype was seen just once. This sequence joins TRBV6-1 and TRBJ1-1; maybe TRBD1 (6 bases). CDR1 and CDR2 from the germline V gene are MNHNS and SASEGT. This CDR3 is built from 16 residues. Trimming took 7 bases from V and 0 from J, leaving 18 bases between them. The CDR3, as DNA: TGTGCCAGCACCCACGCCGTCAGGGGACTGAACACTGAAGCTTTCTTT. It translates to CASTHAVRGLNTEAFF.

Concerning this clonotype: The junction departs from germline at one end; a sequencing error may be responsible. The rearrangement uses TRBV12-3 or TRBV12-4 and TRBJ1-5; 8 nucleotides agree with TRBD1. The CDR3 is 17 residues long. This CDR3 is CASSLAGQGHSNRPQHF. In DNA form, the CDR3 reads TGTGCCAGCAGTTTAGCAGGACAGGGCCATAGCAATCGGCCCCAGCATTTT.

The gene calls are TRBV20-1 and TRBJ2-2, with D unclear. CDR1 is DFQATT, CDR2 SNEGSKA, per germline (reference sequence). The CDR3 extends over 12 amino acids. Trimming took 7 bases from V and 4 from J, leaving 10 bases between them. CDR3 residues: CSVRRPTGELFF. The CDR3 DNA reads as TGCAGTGTCCGACGGCCCACCGGGGAGCTGTTTTTT.

This clonotype appeared many times. The genes are TRBV6-1 and TRBJ1-2; 8 bases fit TRBD1. The length of the CDR3 is 14 residues. V lost 3 bases and J lost 4; bases outside the gene matches: 4. The V gene's germline CDR1 is MNHNS and CDR2 SASEGT. The CDR3 nucleotides are TGTGCCAGCAGTGACCCAGGGGGCTTCTATGGCTACACCTTC. Translating gives CASSDPGGFYGYTF.